Listed below are T cell receptor beta chains from one sample, sequenced in a study of tumor-infiltrating lymphocytes in primary liver carcinoma. TCRdb passed the multiplex PCR reads through MiXCR, listing each CDR3 protein once. The sample includes around 120,000 distinct CDR3 sequences, around 60% of them seen just once. The sample taken for sequencing was liver tumor tissue from sampling region 1. These receptors were taken from a woman aged 55-70 years with primary liver carcinoma and hepatitis B virus infection. Both conserved end residues are part of each CDR3. A D gene is named only where the DNA matches it firmly. Clone size is given for some rows only: seen once, a few or many times, or a class if the clone is expanded.

v_call: TRBV5-4
d_call: .
j_call: TRBJ2-3
clone_size: .
cdr3_nt: TGTGCCAGCAGCGACCAGGGCACAGATACGCAGTATTTT
cdr3_aa: CASSDQGTDTQYF

v_call: TRBV29-1
d_call: .
j_call: TRBJ2-7
clone_size: many
cdr3_nt: TGCAGCCCAAACGGACACCCCTACGAGCAGTACTTC
cdr3_aa: CSPNGHPYEQYF

v_call: TRBV5-4
d_call: TRBD1
j_call: TRBJ1-1
clone_size: .
cdr3_nt: TGTGCCAGCAGCCCTGGACAGGACCGGAACACTGAAGTTTTCTTT
cdr3_aa: CASSPGQDRNTEVFF

v_call: TRBV11-1
d_call: TRBD2
j_call: TRBJ2-7
clone_size: .
cdr3_nt: TGTGCCAGTTCCCGACTAGCGGGAGGTACCGAGCAGCACTTC
cdr3_aa: CASSRLAGGTEQHF

v_call: TRBV5-4
d_call: TRBD2
j_call: TRBJ2-3
clone_size: once
cdr3_nt: TGTGCCAGCAACTTCCCTAGCGGGGGGTACACAGATACGCAGTATTTT
cdr3_aa: CASNFPSGGYTDTQYF

v_call: TRBV29-1
d_call: .
j_call: TRBJ2-3
clone_size: .
cdr3_nt: TGCAGCGTTGGGAAGGCACAGGGTATCATAGGTACGCAGTATTTT
cdr3_aa: CSVGKAQGIIGTQYF

v_call: TRBV11-2
d_call: TRBD1
j_call: TRBJ1-6
clone_size: .
cdr3_nt: TGTGCCAGCAGCCCGGACAGGGCAACAGGGTTTTATTCACCTCTCCACTTT
cdr3_aa: CASSPDRATGFYSPLHF

v_call: TRBV29-1
d_call: TRBD2
j_call: TRBJ2-7
clone_size: .
cdr3_nt: TGCAGAGTTGATTTAGCGGGAGGGCCGAAAGAGGAGTACTTC
cdr3_aa: CRVDLAGGPKEEYF

v_call: TRBV29-1
d_call: .
j_call: TRBJ2-7
clone_size: many
cdr3_nt: TGCAGCGTTGAAGACTCCGGGACTCCCCCGTACGAGCAGTACTTC
cdr3_aa: CSVEDSGTPPYEQYF

v_call: TRBV7-9
d_call: TRBD2
j_call: TRBJ2-1
clone_size: few
cdr3_nt: TGTGCCACCGGGACTAGCGGATACAATGAGCAGTTCTTC
cdr3_aa: CATGTSGYNEQFF

v_call: TRBV28
d_call: TRBD1
j_call: TRBJ2-2
clone_size: many
cdr3_nt: TGTGCCAGCAGTTTGCAAGGACAGGGGACCGGGGAGCTGTTTTTT
cdr3_aa: CASSLQGQGTGELFF

v_call: TRBV11-1
d_call: .
j_call: TRBJ2-7
clone_size: .
cdr3_nt: TGTGCCAGCAGCGGGAGGAGGGCCACATACGAGCAGCACTTC
cdr3_aa: CASSGRRATYEQHF

v_call: TRBV11-2
d_call: .
j_call: TRBJ2-7
clone_size: .
cdr3_nt: TGTGCCAGCAGCCCCGACTTCCCTCGGGAGAGCTTCTACGAGCTGTACTTC
cdr3_aa: CASSPDFPRESFYELYF

v_call: TRBV14
d_call: .
j_call: TRBJ2-1
clone_size: .
cdr3_nt: TGTGCCAGCAGCCCAGTTGGAGGGTCCTACAATGAGCAGTTATTC
cdr3_aa: CASSPVGGSYNEQLF

v_call: TRBV6-1
d_call: TRBD2
j_call: TRBJ2-1
clone_size: once
cdr3_nt: TGTGACACAATTGGGCTAGCGGTGACACAGCAGTTCTTC
cdr3_aa: CDTIGLAVTQQFF

v_call: TRBV4-1
d_call: TRBD2
j_call: TRBJ2-2
clone_size: once
cdr3_nt: TGCGCCAGCAGCCAGCGAGCGGGAGCGAACAACGGGGAGCTGTTTTTT
cdr3_aa: CASSQRAGANNGELFF

v_call: TRBV4-1
d_call: .
j_call: TRBJ2-3
clone_size: many
cdr3_nt: TGCGCCAGCAGCCAAACCCCCGGCACAGATACGCAGTATTTT
cdr3_aa: CASSQTPGTDTQYF

v_call: TRBV7-9
d_call: .
j_call: TRBJ1-3
clone_size: .
cdr3_nt: TGTGCCAGCAGGCCCGACTCTGGAAACACCATATATTTT
cdr3_aa: CASRPDSGNTIYF

v_call: TRBV11-2
d_call: .
j_call: TRBJ1-1
clone_size: once
cdr3_nt: TGTACCAGCAGCGGGGCAGCAAAAGCCTTCTTT
cdr3_aa: CTSSGAAKAFF

v_call: TRBV6-1
d_call: .
j_call: TRBJ1-1
clone_size: .
cdr3_nt: TGTGCCCTCGGTTCCTACAGCCAGGACACTGAAGCTTTCTTT
cdr3_aa: CALGSYSQDTEAFF

v_call: TRBV11-2
d_call: TRBD1
j_call: TRBJ2-3
clone_size: medium-sized
cdr3_nt: TGTGCCAGCAGCCCGGGACAGGGGACGGGAGGGGCAGATACGCAGTATTTT
cdr3_aa: CASSPGQGTGGADTQYF

v_call: TRBV11-3
d_call: TRBD2
j_call: TRBJ2-1
clone_size: once
cdr3_nt: TGTGTCAGCAGCCTCGGATTAGCGGGAGCGGGGAGTGAGCAGTTATTC
cdr3_aa: CVSSLGLAGAGSEQLF

v_call: TRBV6-5
d_call: .
j_call: TRBJ1-2
clone_size: .
cdr3_nt: TGTGCCAGCAGTAACGGGGGTGGGCCTGGCAACACCTTC
cdr3_aa: CASSNGGGPGNTF

v_call: TRBV5-1
d_call: .
j_call: TRBJ2-7
clone_size: .
cdr3_nt: TGCGCCAGCAGCTTGAAGCAGGGGATCTACGAGCAGTACTTC
cdr3_aa: CASSLKQGIYEQYF

v_call: TRBV5-1
d_call: .
j_call: TRBJ1-1
clone_size: .
cdr3_nt: TGCGCCAGCAGCTTGGGTACGGACATTAACACTGAAGCTTTCTTT
cdr3_aa: CASSLGTDINTEAFF

v_call: TRBV4-2
d_call: TRBD1
j_call: TRBJ2-4
clone_size: .
cdr3_nt: TGTGTCAGCAGCCAATCCTACACAACAGGGACAGTCAAAAACATTCAGTACTTC
cdr3_aa: CVSSQSYTTGTVKNIQYF

v_call: TRBV7-9
d_call: .
j_call: TRBJ2-2
clone_size: .
cdr3_nt: TGTGCCAACAGCTTAATCGGGCCGGGGACCGGCGGGGAGCTGTTTTTT
cdr3_aa: CANSLIGPGTGGELFF

v_call: TRBV29-1
d_call: .
j_call: TRBJ2-7
clone_size: .
cdr3_nt: TGCAGCGTTGAAGCTGTGGATTCCGAGCGGTACTTC
cdr3_aa: CSVEAVDSERYF

v_call: TRBV5-1
d_call: TRBD1
j_call: TRBJ1-1
clone_size: many
cdr3_nt: TGCGCCAGCAGCTGGGGACAGGGTAACACTGAAGCTTTCTTT
cdr3_aa: CASSWGQGNTEAFF

v_call: TRBV11-2
d_call: .
j_call: TRBJ2-2
clone_size: .
cdr3_nt: TGTGCCAGCAGCTCCCGGGGGGGGGAGCTGTTTTTT
cdr3_aa: CASSSRGGELFF

v_call: TRBV11-2
d_call: .
j_call: TRBJ2-5
clone_size: .
cdr3_nt: TGTGCCAGCAGCTTAGAGTCCGGGACGAGGTGGGCCCAGTACTTC
cdr3_aa: CASSLESGTRWAQYF

v_call: TRBV11-2
d_call: .
j_call: TRBJ2-5
clone_size: .
cdr3_nt: TGTGCCAGCAGCCCCCGGGGCCCCTACAATGACCAGTACTTC
cdr3_aa: CASSPRGPYNDQYF

v_call: TRBV29-1
d_call: .
j_call: TRBJ2-3
clone_size: .
cdr3_nt: TGCAGCCTTGGGACCGCAATGGGGGATACGCAGTATTTT
cdr3_aa: CSLGTAMGDTQYF

v_call: TRBV11-3
d_call: TRBD2
j_call: TRBJ2-2
clone_size: many
cdr3_nt: TGTGCCAGCAGCGAGGGACTAGCGGGAGGGCAAAGGACCGGGGAGCTGTTTTTT
cdr3_aa: CASSEGLAGGQRTGELFF

v_call: TRBV11-2
d_call: TRBD2
j_call: TRBJ2-1
clone_size: .
cdr3_nt: TGTACCAGCAGGGATCGGGAGGGCCGGGACAATAAGCAGTTCTTC
cdr3_aa: CTSRDREGRDNKQFF

v_call: TRBV5-1
d_call: .
j_call: TRBJ2-4
clone_size: .
cdr3_nt: TGCGCCAGCAGCTCAACTACCCGGGGCAAAAACATTCAGCACTTC
cdr3_aa: CASSSTTRGKNIQHF

v_call: TRBV6-1
d_call: TRBD1
j_call: TRBJ1-2
clone_size: once
cdr3_nt: TGTGCCAGCAGTGAATACTGGACAGGGGAAGGCTACATCTTC
cdr3_aa: CASSEYWTGEGYIF